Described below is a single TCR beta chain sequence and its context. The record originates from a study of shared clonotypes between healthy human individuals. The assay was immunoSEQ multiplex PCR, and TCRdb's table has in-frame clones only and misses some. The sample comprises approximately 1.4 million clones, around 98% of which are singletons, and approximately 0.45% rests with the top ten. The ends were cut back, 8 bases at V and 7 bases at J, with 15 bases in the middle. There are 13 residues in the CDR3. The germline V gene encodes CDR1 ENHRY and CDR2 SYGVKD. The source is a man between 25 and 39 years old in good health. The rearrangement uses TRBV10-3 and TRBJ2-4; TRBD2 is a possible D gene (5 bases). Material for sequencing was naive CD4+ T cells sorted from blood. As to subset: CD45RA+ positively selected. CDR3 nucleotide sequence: TGTGCCATCTCCTCCGGGGAGTATAACATTCAGTACTTC. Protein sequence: CAISSGEYNIQYF.